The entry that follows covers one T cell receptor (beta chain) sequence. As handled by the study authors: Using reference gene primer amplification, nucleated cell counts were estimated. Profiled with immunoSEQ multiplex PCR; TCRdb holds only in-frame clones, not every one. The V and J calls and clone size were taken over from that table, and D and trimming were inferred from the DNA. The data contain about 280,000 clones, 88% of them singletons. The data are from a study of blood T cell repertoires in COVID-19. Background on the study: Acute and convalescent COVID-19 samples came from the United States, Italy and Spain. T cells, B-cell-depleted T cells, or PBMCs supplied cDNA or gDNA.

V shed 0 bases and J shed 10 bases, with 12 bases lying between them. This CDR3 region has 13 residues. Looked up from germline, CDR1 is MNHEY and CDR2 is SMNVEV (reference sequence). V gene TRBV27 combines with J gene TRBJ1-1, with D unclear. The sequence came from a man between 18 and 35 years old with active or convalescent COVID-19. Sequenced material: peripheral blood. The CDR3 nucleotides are TGTGCCAGCAGTTTATCGCCTCGGGCGGGAGCTTTCTTT. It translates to CASSLSPRAGAFF.